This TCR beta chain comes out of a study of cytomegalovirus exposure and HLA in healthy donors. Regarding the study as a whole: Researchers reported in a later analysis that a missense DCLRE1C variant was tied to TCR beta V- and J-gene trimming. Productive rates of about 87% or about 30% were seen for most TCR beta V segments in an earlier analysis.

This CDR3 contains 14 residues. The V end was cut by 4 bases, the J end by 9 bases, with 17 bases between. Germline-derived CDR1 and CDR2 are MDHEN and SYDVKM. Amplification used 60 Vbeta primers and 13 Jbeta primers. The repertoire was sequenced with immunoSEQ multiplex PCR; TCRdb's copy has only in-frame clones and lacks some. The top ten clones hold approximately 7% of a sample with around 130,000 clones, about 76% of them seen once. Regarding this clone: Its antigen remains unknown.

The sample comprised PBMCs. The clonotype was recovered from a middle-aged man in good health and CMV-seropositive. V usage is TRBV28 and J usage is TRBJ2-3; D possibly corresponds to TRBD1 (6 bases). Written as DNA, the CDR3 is TGTGCCAGCAGTTCCGGGACACCTGTCGGCACGCAGTATTTT. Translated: CASSSGTPVGTQYF.